Following are 17 T cell receptor beta chains from one sample sequenced in a study of response to subunit inactivated influenza vaccine. TCRdb reprocessed the RT-PCR reads with MiXCR, giving one entry per CDR3 protein. The table lists a few hundred thousand distinct CDR3 sequences, around a fifth of them singletons. The source material was PBMCs from blood, sampled approximately 22 months after vaccination. These receptors originate from a man aged 45-69 years who received an inactivated influenza vaccine.

This clonotype was counted at least ten times. This chain links TRBV19 with TRBJ1-5, with D unresolved. Trimming left V 5 bases short and J 2 bases short, with 4 bases between. There are 12 residues in the CDR3. Germline lookup yields CDR1 LNHDA and CDR2 SQIVND (reference sequence). CDR3: CASSPRNQPQHF. The CDR3 nucleotides read TGTGCCAGTAGTCCGCGCAATCAGCCCCAGCATTTT.

The chain uses TRBV30 and TRBJ1-1; D not resolved. Germline CDR1 and CDR2: GTSNPN and SVGIG (reference sequence). V was shortened by 4 bases and J by 2 bases, with 11 bases between the two germline ends. The CDR3 is made up of 13 amino acids. The CDR3 loop is CAWIIQTNTEAFF. In DNA form, the CDR3 reads TGTGCCTGGATCATCCAGACAAACACTGAAGCTTTCTTT.

This rearrangement joins TRBV4-3 to TRBJ2-1, with TRBD2 matching 8 bases. The CDR3 is 14 amino acids. From germline, CDR1 is LGHNA and CDR2 YSLEER. The J segment lost 16 bases and the V segment lost 2 bases, leaving 13 bases of the junction unmatched. CDR3 sequence: CASSQFTGGFGIFF. CDR3 coding DNA: TGCGCCAGCAGCCAATTTACGGGGGGGTTCGGCATATTCTTC.

The rearrangement links TRBV11-1 to TRBJ2-1; the match to TRBD1 covers 9 bases. Germline V gene sequence: CDR1 SGHAT, CDR2 FQDESV (reference sequence). The CDR3 contains 17 residues. V lost 0 bases, J lost 6 bases, and 9 bases stayed unmatched. The CDR3 region has the DNA TGTGCCAGCAGCTTAGCAATTTGGACAGGGGAGGTCAATGAGCAGTTCTTC. Amino acids: CASSLAIWTGEVNEQFF.

The rearrangement joins TRBV5-1 to TRBJ2-1; 9 bases align to TRBD1. The CDR3 is made up of 15 amino acids. With 4 bases clipped from V and 5 bases from J, the junction kept 7 bases outside the gene matches. CDR1 is SGHRS, CDR2 YFSETQ, per germline. CDR3 in DNA: TGCGCCAGCAGCCCTATGGACAGGGGAGACAATGAGCAGTTCTTC. It codes for CASSPMDRGDNEQFF.

This clonotype was found a few times. The rearrangement uses TRBV5-5 and TRBJ1-5; D unclear. Looked up from germline, CDR1 is SGHKS and CDR2 is YYEKEE (reference sequence). The CDR3 is made up of 13 amino acids. The V gene lost 1 base and the J gene lost 9 bases, with 11 bases spanning the gap. The CDR3 region is CASSLSLDWPQHF. The CDR3 nucleotides read TGTGCCAGCAGCTTGTCTTTGGACTGGCCCCAGCATTTT.

This chain links TRBV6-2 or TRBV6-3 with TRBJ2-7; D remains ambiguous. Germline V gene data show CDR1 as MNHEY and CDR2 as SVGEGT. The CDR3 totals 15 residues. Trimming took off 5 bases at V and 1 base at J, with 15 bases between the two ends. As DNA, the CDR3 is TGTGCCAGCAGTCCCATGCGGCTGATATCCTACGAGCAGTACTTC. Amino acids: CASSPMRLISYEQYF.

There are a few counts of this clonotype. The chain joins TRBV12-3 or TRBV12-4 to TRBJ2-1; D call uncertain. V gave up 3 bases and J gave up 5 bases, with 5 bases separating them. The CDR3 is 12 residues long. DNA for the CDR3: TGTGCCAGCAGTTTGCCGGACAATGAGCAGTTCTTC. It specifies CASSLPDNEQFF.

The chain is built from TRBV5-1 and TRBJ2-3; possibly TRBD1 or TRBD2 for D (6 bases each). V lost 0 bases and J lost 5, with 13 bases in between. CDR3 length: 15 amino acids. The germline V gene has CDR1 SGHRS and CDR2 YFSETQ. This CDR3 reads CASSLVAGQVDTQYF. The CDR3 DNA reads TGCGCCAGCAGCTTGGTTGCGGGACAAGTAGATACGCAGTATTTT.

This clonotype was seen repeatedly, ten times or more. Here the CDR3 reads CASRTGFGRNIQYF. CDR3 DNA: TGTGCCAGCAGAACAGGGTTTGGAAGAAACATTCAGTACTTC. The chain combines TRBV28 with TRBJ2-4; D is perhaps TRBD1 (6 bases). V lost 6 bases, J lost 6 bases, and 15 bases lay in between. The germline CDR1 and CDR2 sequences are MDHEN and SYDVKM. This CDR3 has 14 residues.

The chain is built from TRBV3-1 and TRBJ2-5, with D possibly being TRBD2 (6 bases). The V gene's germline CDR1 is LGHDT and CDR2 YNNKEL (reference sequence). The CDR3 contains 15 residues. V lost 4 bases to trimming and J lost 4 bases, with 16 bases between them. Here the CDR3 DNA reads TGTGCCAGCAGCCCCCGACTAGACGCGGGAGAGACCCAGTACTTC. Translation: CASSPRLDAGETQYF.

At least ten counts were recorded for this clonotype. The chain carries TRBV7-2 and TRBJ2-3, with TRBD2 matching over 8 bases. The germline V gene has CDR1 SGHTA and CDR2 FQGNSA. V shed 5 bases and J 1 base; nucleotides not matched to a gene: 5. The CDR3 contains 15 residues. The chain's CDR3 is CASSPLTSGTDTQYF. The CDR3 nucleotides read TGTGCCAGCAGCCCCCTGACTAGCGGCACAGATACGCAGTATTTT.

This clonotype appeared many times. The chain links TRBV12-3 or TRBV12-4 to TRBJ1-5; D gene unclear. Trimming took off 3 bases at V and 1 base at J, with 10 bases between the two ends. The CDR3 is 15 amino acids. The CDR3 DNA follows: TGTGCCAGCAGTTTGGCAGGCTCAAGCAATCAGCCCCAGCATTTT. Protein: CASSLAGSSNQPQHF.

The sample holds a few counts of this clonotype. This rearrangement joins TRBV12-3 or TRBV12-4 to TRBJ1-6; perhaps TRBD1 as D (6 bases). Trimming removed 6 bases at V and 9 bases at J, with 9 bases between. The CDR3 extends over 12 amino acids. The CDR3 coding sequence is TGTGCCAGCAGGGACAGCATTTCACCCCTCCACTTT. Translated: CASRDSISPLHF.

The rearrangement uses TRBV5-1 and TRBJ2-1, with 10 nucleotides matching TRBD2. V lost 0 bases to trimming and J lost 6 bases; unmatched junction nucleotides: 3. This CDR3 comprises 15 residues. In germline, CDR1 is SGHRS, CDR2 YFSETQ. CDR3 DNA: TGCGCCAGCAGCTTGGAACTAGCGGGACGCAATGAGCAGTTCTTC. Translating it yields CASSLELAGRNEQFF.

This clonotype was observed a handful of times. The V and J genes are TRBV12-3 or TRBV12-4 and TRBJ1-1; D not resolved. V shed 3 bases and J shed 4 bases, with 12 bases lying between them. The CDR3 has 14 residues. The CDR3 loop reads CASSFNWRITEAFF. CDR3 nucleotide sequence: TGTGCCAGCAGTTTTAATTGGCGGATCACTGAAGCTTTCTTT.

The chain links TRBV29-1 to TRBJ2-3; TRBD2 might be the D (6 bases). Trimming stripped 5 bases from V and 0 bases from J, with 21 bases between. CDR1 and CDR2 (germline): SQVTM, ANQGSEA. CDR3 size: 17 residues. The DNA for the CDR3 is TGCAGCGTTTCTAACCCCCGGGACTTGGCTAGCACAGATACGCAGTATTTT. It encodes CSVSNPRDLASTDTQYF.